This T cell receptor (beta chain) was found in a study of T cells after yellow fever vaccination. Study-wide results and limits: Most clones from primary vaccination resurfaced after the booster (approximately 97% CD4, 88% CD8).

This clonotype was seen more than once but under ten times. As yet, its antigen is unknown. This CDR3 contains 12 residues. V was trimmed by 5 bases and J by 6 bases, leaving 11 bases between them. Germline assignment: CDR1 SGHTA and CDR2 FQGNSA. Using its own MiXCR run on the 5' RACE reads, TCRdb lists one record per CDR3 protein. The sample has around 600,000 distinct CDR3 sequences, 9% to 15% seen once. This sequence originates from a man aged 25 to 40 who received the YFV17D yellow fever vaccine. This chain joins TRBV7-2 and TRBJ2-7; tentatively, D is TRBD1 or TRBD2 (5 bases each). The sample was PBMCs, taken on the day of the yellow fever booster vaccination. In DNA, the CDR3 is TGTGCCAGCAGCCGCAGGGAGCGCGAGCAGTACTTC. Translation gives CASSRREREQYF. The full variable domain, in which reference TRBV7-2 and TRBJ2-7 provide the parts outside the CDR3, is GAGVSQSPSNKVTEKGKDVELRCDPISGHTALYWYRQSLGQGLEFLIYFQGNSAPDKSGLPSDRFSAERTGGSVSTLTIQRTQQEDSAVYLCASSRREREQYFGPGTRLTVT.